The subject of this entry is one TCR beta chain. The antigen is not known. The entry originates in a study of chemoradiotherapy in HPV16-positive cancers. The study, taken as a whole, reports: During treatment, candidate HPV-specific clones and E7-related motifs expanded in tumor. The functional HPV-specific definition rests on just a couple of HPV16-positive patients.

CDR1 MNHEY and CDR2 SMNVEV come from the germline V gene (reference sequence). V lost 5 bases and J lost 4; bases outside the gene matches: 3. This CDR3 comprises 15 residues. Assay used: immunoSEQ multiplex PCR; TCRdb lists only in-frame clones, some missing. The sample records approximately 6,600 clones, around 80% being singletons. This chain uses TRBV27 with TRBJ2-1, with 12 bases identical to TRBD2. The sequence came from a human donor with HPV-associated anogenital cancer. The specimen comprised tumor tissue, sampled from a patient who underwent chemoradiotherapy. The CDR3 DNA sequence: TGTGCCAGCAGTACACTAGCGGGGGGATACAATGAGCAGTTCTTC. Protein: CASSTLAGGYNEQFF.